This is a list of T cell receptor beta chains from one sample in a study of a mutant IDH1 vaccine in newly diagnosed glioma. Their antigen targets remain unknown. The protocol was immunoSEQ multiplex PCR, while the TCRdb copy is restricted to in-frame clones and leaves out a portion. The sample includes fewer than 45,000 clones, roughly nine tenths of them seen just once. Sequencing was performed on PBMCs, taken from a glioma patient whose treatment included an IDH1 peptide vaccine. These receptors were obtained from a man in his forties with glioma. Each CDR3 is given with its conserved first and last residue. The D gene is left open where the match is weak. A clone size is listed for some rows: how often the clone was seen (once, few, many), or a class if it is expanded.

v_call	d_call	j_call	clone_size	cdr3_nt	cdr3_aa
TRBV9	.	TRBJ1-5	.	TGTGCCAGCAGCCGTCGGGGTATAGGGCAGCCCCAGCATTTT	CASSRRGIGQPQHF
TRBV27	TRBD1	TRBJ2-2	.	TGTGCCAGCAGATCGGACAGGGACACCGGGGAGCTGTTTTTT	CASRSDRDTGELFF
TRBV10-3	.	TRBJ2-3	once	TGTGCCATCAGTAGAGTAATGACTAGCACAGATACGCAGTATTTT	CAISRVMTSTDTQYF
TRBV14	TRBD2	TRBJ2-1	.	TGTGCCAGCAGCCATGGGGGGGTAGCGATTTGGCAAAGCTCCTACAATGAGCAGTTCTTC	CASSHGGVAIWQSSYNEQFF
TRBV2	.	TRBJ1-5	.	TGTGCCAGCAGTGAGGCCGGGGGGCGCTGGCAGCCCCAGCATTTT	CASSEAGGRWQPQHF
TRBV6-6	.	TRBJ2-5	once	TGTGCCAGCAGTTACCCGACCTATGGCGGGGAGACCCAGTACTTC	CASSYPTYGGETQYF
TRBV19	TRBD1	TRBJ2-7	.	TGTGCCAGTAGTGTGGACAGGAGCTCCTACGAGCAGTACTTC	CASSVDRSSYEQYF
TRBV6-5	TRBD2	TRBJ2-7	.	TGTGCCAGCAGTCTAAGACTAGCGGGAGTGCACGAGCAGTACTTC	CASSLRLAGVHEQYF
TRBV5-1	.	TRBJ2-3	.	TGCGCCAGCCGAAGGCTGGGGGTAGGTACAGATACGCAGTATTTT	CASRRLGVGTDTQYF
TRBV2	.	TRBJ1-5	.	TGTGCCAGCAGTGAAGAGTATAGCAATCAGCCCCAGCATTTT	CASSEEYSNQPQHF
TRBV10-1	.	TRBJ2-3	.	TGCGCCAGCAGTGAGTCGAGCTTAGAGGAAGCAGATACGCAGTATTTT	CASSESSLEEADTQYF
TRBV19	TRBD2	TRBJ2-7	.	TGTGCCAGTAGTATGGGGAGGGGCGAGCAGTACTTC	CASSMGRGEQYF
TRBV19	TRBD1	TRBJ1-1	.	TGTGCCAGTAGTTTTAAGGGGACAGGGGGCAGGAACACTGAAGCTTTCTTT	CASSFKGTGGRNTEAFF
TRBV19	TRBD1	TRBJ1-5	.	TGTGCCAGTAGCGTCGGAGGGGGCCACAATCAGCCCCAGCATTTT	CASSVGGGHNQPQHF
TRBV4-3	TRBD1	TRBJ1-1	.	TGCGCCAGCAGCCATGTCCGGGACAGCTTTAACACTGAAGCTTTCTTT	CASSHVRDSFNTEAFF
TRBV7-2	.	TRBJ1-5	.	TGTGCCAGCAGCGCCCAGGAAGTCGCAGTTCAGCCCCAGCATTTT	CASSAQEVAVQPQHF
TRBV30	.	TRBJ1-2	.	TGTGCCTGGAGTTTAGTGTCGGTACAGGGAGATGGCTACACCTTC	CAWSLVSVQGDGYTF
TRBV7-9	.	TRBJ1-6	.	TGTGCCAGCAGCTTCCAGGGAGATTCACCCCTCCACTTT	CASSFQGDSPLHF
TRBV5-1	.	TRBJ2-5	.	TGCGCCAGCAGCTTATCCCGGGACCCGCTCAGAGAGACCCAGTACTTC	CASSLSRDPLRETQYF
TRBV29-1	.	TRBJ2-2	once	TGCAGCGTTGAAGACCTTAGGTGGGGGGTTAACACCGGGGAGCTGTTTTTT	CSVEDLRWGVNTGELFF
TRBV19	TRBD1	TRBJ2-2	.	TGTGCCAGTAGTATCCGGGGCCAAGGCAGGGGGATAACCGGGGAGCTGTTTTTT	CASSIRGQGRGITGELFF
TRBV6-5	.	TRBJ2-4	.	TGTGCCAGCAGCATCGTTAGGGGGGGAGGAAACATTCAGTACTTC	CASSIVRGGGNIQYF
TRBV7-7	TRBD1	TRBJ2-6	few	TGTGCTAGCAGCCCAGAACACAGGGGGGTATCCAACGTCCTGACTTTC	CASSPEHRGVSNVLTF
TRBV4-1	TRBD1	TRBJ1-6	.	TGCGCCAGCAGCACCACAGGGGACAGGCGGGCACCCCTCCACTTT	CASSTTGDRRAPLHF
TRBV5-1	.	TRBJ2-1	.	TGCGCCAGCAGCTTGATTCTCAACAATGAGCAGTTCTTC	CASSLILNNEQFF
TRBV18	.	TRBJ1-5	once	TGTGCCAGCTCACCACAGGGTAGCAATCAGCCCCAGCATTTT	CASSPQGSNQPQHF
TRBV29-1	TRBD2	TRBJ2-1	.	TGCAGCGTTGACGGGCGGGAGGAGGGCTATACGAAGTACAATGAGCAGTTCTTC	CSVDGREEGYTKYNEQFF
TRBV11-2	TRBD1	TRBJ1-1	.	TGTGCCAGCACGGTGGGACAGGGGCACACTGAAGCTTTCTTT	CASTVGQGHTEAFF
TRBV28	.	TRBJ2-7	.	TGTGCCAGCAGCCCGAACCGGGATTATTACGAGCAGTACTTC	CASSPNRDYYEQYF
TRBV18	.	TRBJ2-7	.	TGTGCCAGCTCACCGACCGTGATAAACGAGCAGTACTTC	CASSPTVINEQYF
TRBV19	TRBD1	TRBJ2-3	once	TGTGCCAGTAGTATACGATCAAGGGACAGGGGATATACGCAGTATTTT	CASSIRSRDRGYTQYF
TRBV5-1	.	TRBJ2-1	.	TGCGCCAGCAGCTTCAGTAGGAGCAGTGAGCAGTTCTTC	CASSFSRSSEQFF
TRBV5-6	.	TRBJ1-2	.	TGTGCCAGCATCTTAGGGTCAGAGGATGGCTACACCTTC	CASILGSEDGYTF
TRBV16	TRBD1	TRBJ1-6	few	TGTGCCAGCAGCCAAAGGACAGGGGGGGATTCACCCCTCCACTTT	CASSQRTGGDSPLHF
TRBV2	.	TRBJ1-6	few	TGTGCCAGCAGTGTACGGGGAGAATCCTATAATTCACCCCTCCACTTT	CASSVRGESYNSPLHF
TRBV11-2	TRBD1	TRBJ1-2	.	TGTGCCAGCAGCTTATTTGACAGGGACTATGGCTACACCTTC	CASSLFDRDYGYTF
TRBV5-1	.	TRBJ2-1	.	TGCGCCAGCTTGGCGGTCTCCAATGAGCAGTTCTTC	CASLAVSNEQFF
TRBV6-4	.	TRBJ2-3	.	TGTGCCAGCAGTGATACGTGGGGCACAGATACGCAGTATTTT	CASSDTWGTDTQYF
TRBV2	TRBD2	TRBJ2-5	.	TGTGCCAGCAGCGGGGGGGCCGGAGAGACCCAGTACTTC	CASSGGAGETQYF